These 9 T cell receptor beta chains originate from one sample sequenced in a study of metastatic and nonmetastatic thyroid tumors (dated by TCRdb to the early 2020s). Before undergoing thyroid surgery, none of the patients had been given any kind of treatment. To prepare the library, PCR was applied. Sequencing took place on an Illumina HiSeq 4000. In-frame beta chains were kept once TCRdb had trimmed the public reads at Q25 with fastp and called clones with MiXCR. The sample records about 17,000 clones, roughly 21% of which are singletons. Together, the top ten hold 7% to 9.5% of the sample. Sequencing was performed on adjacent normal tissue. These receptors all stem from a female donor with papillary thyroid cancer or a benign thyroid nodule (not recorded which). Some clones in this sample may be carry-over from other donors' samples.

This clone was counted between two and nine times. This rearrangement joins TRBV11-2 to TRBJ2-1; D not resolved. V was pared by 5 bases and J by 0 bases, with 11 bases between. The CDR3 contains 15 residues. Germline V gene lookup returns CDR1 SGHAT and CDR2 FQNNGV. The CDR3 region has the DNA TGTGCCAGCAGCCCCCGGTTTGGCTCCTACAATGAGCAGTTCTTC. Residues: CASSPRFGSYNEQFF. Combining the CDR3 with reference TRBV11-2 and TRBJ2-1 gives the whole variable domain EAGVAQSPRYKIIEKRQSVAFWCNPISGHATLYWYQQILGQGPKLLIQFQNNGVVDDSQLPKDRFSAERLKGVDSTLKIQPAKLEDSAVYLCASSPRFGSYNEQFFGPGTRLTVL.

In the case of this clone: The junction shows a germline mismatch at one end, possibly a read error. This chain connects TRBV5-6 to TRBJ1-2; D is possibly TRBD1 (6 bases). The CDR3 has 16 residues. Germline CDR1 reads SGHDT; CDR2 reads YYEEEE. CDR3 sequence (DNA): TGTGCCAGCAGCTTGGCCGCGAGTACAGGGTTTAATGGCCACACCTTC. It is translated as CASSLAASTGFNGHTF.

In this sample, this clone turned up many times. The V and J genes are TRBV20-1 and TRBJ2-2; perhaps TRBD2 as D (6 bases). The CDR3 runs 15 residues. In germline, CDR1 is DFQATT, CDR2 SNEGSKA (reference sequence). V was cut by 6 bases and J by 6 bases, with 20 bases left in between. CDR3 in amino acids: CSAIPGTRRAGELFF. CDR3 sequence (DNA): TGCAGTGCGATCCCCGGGACCCGGAGGGCCGGGGAGCTGTTTTTT.

In its sample, this clone was seen many times. This may arise from a read error, as a much more abundant clone is one base away. The chain recombines TRBV19 with TRBJ2-2; 11 nucleotides match TRBD2. The CDR3 totals 17 residues. J gave up 4 bases and V 5 bases, and 9 bases lay outside the gene matches. Germline V lookup: CDR1 LNHDA, CDR2 SQIVND (reference sequence). Written as DNA, the CDR3 is TGTGCCAGTAGTTCTCCAACTAGCGGGAGAGTCACCGGGGAGCTGTTTTTT. Its translation: CASSSPTSGRVTGELFF.

This clone is judged medium-sized. This rearrangement joins TRBV12-3 or TRBV12-4 to TRBJ2-7, with 14 bases identical to TRBD2. Trimming took 8 bases from V and 5 from J; bases not matched to a gene: 17. The CDR3 is 18 residues long. In DNA form, the CDR3 reads TGTGCCAGCTCAGTTTACCTGAAGCGGACTAGCGGGAGGCACGAGCAGTACTTC. Translation: CASSVYLKRTSGRHEQYF.

Sample share makes this clone medium-sized (0.01 to 0.1%). The V call is TRBV6-1, the J call TRBJ2-5; 8 bases agree with TRBD2. The germline V gene has CDR1 MNHNS and CDR2 SASEGT. With 2 bases clipped from V and 2 bases from J, the junction kept 13 bases outside the gene matches. This CDR3 contains 18 residues. The CDR3 spells CASSENGAGGGLQETQYF. The CDR3 DNA is TGTGCCAGCAGTGAAAACGGCGCGGGGGGTGGCCTACAAGAGACCCAGTACTTC.

Note on this clone: At one boundary the junction diverges from the germline segment, which might be a read error. This sequence joins TRBV7-3 and TRBJ2-3; 8 bases are shared with TRBD2. The CDR3 is 17 residues long. Germline loops: CDR1 SGHTA, CDR2 FQGTGA. The CDR3 DNA is TGTGCTAGCAGCTTTACCGGAGGAGCGGGAGTGGCAGATACGCGGTATTTT. It translates to CASSFTGGAGVADTRYF.

This chain joins TRBV5-1 and TRBJ2-2; unclear D gene. Trimming pared 4 bases from V and 1 base from J, leaving 8 bases between. CDR1 is SGHRS and CDR2 is YFSETQ in the germline V gene. The CDR3 is 14 amino acids. The CDR3 DNA sequence: TGCGCCAGCAGCCTATATATGAACACCGGGGAGCTGTTTTTT. It specifies CASSLYMNTGELFF.

This clone was seen ten or more times. The chain has TRBV6-2 or TRBV6-3 and TRBJ1-5; D gene ambiguous. The V gene's germline CDR1 is MNHEY and CDR2 SVGEGT. Trimming cost V 7 bases and J 4 bases, with 14 bases left between them. This CDR3 has 14 residues. CDR3 sequence reads: CASTKDGANQPQHF. The CDR3 region has the DNA TGTGCCAGCACCAAGGACGGTGCTAATCAGCCCCAGCATTTT.